This entry is about one T cell receptor (beta chain). Its antigen is unknown. The source of the sample is a study of cytomegalovirus exposure and HLA in healthy donors. The CDR3 runs 13 residues. Germline V CDR1 and CDR2: MNHEY, SVGAGI. J lost 5 bases, V lost 2 bases, and 0 bases had no gene match. Overall study results and limits: Rarity characterized most TCR sequences, yet some public TCRs appeared in many donors. Most CMV-associated TCR beta chains were later found to appear HLA-restricted. Serostatus for CMV was the only available immune exposure information. Some V segments (TRBV6-2 and TRBV6-3 among them) were excluded as indistinguishable.

Primers: 60 Vbeta forward and 13 Jbeta reverse. TCRdb's table, derived via immunoSEQ multiplex PCR, lists solely in-frame clones and lacks some. The table has some 80,000 clones, around 81% seen once. Specimen: PBMCs. The chain links TRBV6-5 to TRBJ1-5, with 7 positions matching TRBD1. This TCR derives from a man aged 18 to 29 in good health and CMV-seropositive. The CDR3 is CASSYDRDQPQHF. The CDR3 coding sequence is TGTGCCAGCAGTTACGACAGGGATCAGCCCCAGCATTTT.